These 27 T cell receptor beta chains came from one sample sequenced in a study of vaccination effects on CD4 cells after COVID-19. The ViraFEST assay expanded antigen-specific CD4+ T cells with viral peptide pools before sequencing. Cells that had been cultured for roughly ten days were the source of isolated CD4+ T cells. Documented for the person is a PCR-confirmed SARS-CoV-2 infection occurring between March and December 2020. The repertoire was sequenced with immunoSEQ multiplex PCR; TCRdb's copy has only in-frame clones and lacks some. Among fewer than 25,000 clones, approximately 76% were seen once, and the ten largest hold 16%. Their antigens remain unidentified. The sample in question was CD4+ T cells from PBMCs cultured with SARS-CoV-2 spike peptides, obtained before COVID-19 vaccination. Receptors were obtained from a human donor who had a prior SARS-CoV-2 infection.

The chain recombines TRBV6-5 with TRBJ1-4; no definite D call. Trimming took off 6 bases at V and 6 bases at J, with 17 bases between the two ends. The CDR3 has 15 residues. The germline V gene encodes CDR1 MNHEY and CDR2 SVGAGI. The CDR3 reads CASSPRSSIDEKLFF. The CDR3 nucleotides are TGTGCCAGCAGCCCAAGGAGTTCGATTGATGAAAAACTGTTTTTT.

CDR3 in amino acids: CASGLVLFGQGRVGAEQFF. DNA of the CDR3: TGTGCTAGTGGTTTGGTACTGTTTGGCCAGGGTCGAGTTGGAGCTGAGCAGTTCTTC. The V gene is TRBV12-5, the J gene TRBJ2-1, with a possible D match to TRBD1 (5 bases). Trimming stripped 0 bases from V and 9 bases from J, with 27 bases between. CDR1 LGHNT and CDR2 FRNRAP come from the germline V gene. The CDR3 sequence is 19 residues long.

The sample holds a few counts of this clone. The rearrangement uses TRBV9 and TRBJ2-7, with 9 nucleotides matching TRBD1. The CDR3 has 18 amino acids. Germline lookup yields CDR1 SGDLS and CDR2 YYNGEE. J gave up 0 bases and V 0 bases, and 10 bases lay outside the gene matches. CDR3 in amino acids: CASSVGPPGQGYSYEQYF. The CDR3 DNA follows: TGTGCCAGCAGCGTAGGGCCCCCGGGACAGGGCTACTCCTACGAGCAGTACTTC.

Details on this clone: The sample holds other DNA sequences that translate to the same CDR3. The chain carries TRBV6-5 and TRBJ2-5; possible D gene TRBD1, 6 bases. The CDR3 runs to 15 residues. Trimming pared 0 bases from V and 4 bases from J, leaving 12 bases between. CDR1 and CDR2 from the germline V gene are MNHEY and SVGAGI. CDR3: CASSYSTGNRETQYF. The CDR3 DNA follows: TGTGCCAGCAGTTACTCAACAGGGAACCGAGAGACCCAGTACTTC.

This chain joins TRBV15 and TRBJ1-4, with 10 bases fitting TRBD1. The CDR3 contains 15 residues. J gave up 4 bases and V 4 bases, and 3 bases lay outside the gene matches. The germline gives CDR1 LNHNV, CDR2 YYDKDF (reference sequence). CDR3 region: CATSIRTGGNEKLFF. The CDR3 nucleotides are TGTGCCACCAGCATCAGGACAGGGGGTAATGAAAAACTGTTTTTT.

The chain carries TRBV6-6 and TRBJ2-7; D call uncertain. The CDR3 consists of 11 residues. Germline V gene data show CDR1 as MNHNY and CDR2 as SVGAGI (reference sequence). The V gene lost 5 bases and the J gene lost 3 bases, with 5 bases spanning the gap. CDR3 region: CASSKSYEQYF. The CDR3 coding sequence is TGTGCCAGCAGTAAAAGCTACGAGCAGTACTTC.

The V call is TRBV28, the J call TRBJ2-7, with 11 bases identical to TRBD2. Germline loops: CDR1 MDHEN, CDR2 SYDVKM. The V gene end was trimmed by 6 bases and the J gene end by 6 bases; junction bases not matched to a gene: 10. The CDR3 contains 15 residues. CDR3 amino acids: CASRLNLAGGGEQYF. CDR3 nucleotides: TGTGCCAGCAGGCTCAACCTAGCGGGGGGTGGCGAGCAGTACTTC.

The rearrangement joins TRBV3-1 (or the pseudogene TRBV3-2) to TRBJ2-1; tentatively, D is TRBD1 or TRBD2 (7 bases each). V was trimmed by 5 bases and J by 4 bases, leaving 12 bases between them. Germline V gives CDR1 LGHDT, CDR2 YNNKEL (reference sequence). The CDR3 is 14 residues long. This chain's CDR3 is CASSSRGGYNEQFF. CDR3 bases: TGTGCCAGCAGCTCCAGGGGGGGATACAATGAGCAGTTCTTC.

The chain carries TRBV5-6 and TRBJ1-3, with no clear D. Trimming took 0 bases from V and 0 from J, leaving 10 bases between them. Germline V gives CDR1 SGHDT, CDR2 YYEEEE. This CDR3 comprises 16 residues. The CDR3 spells CASSLGSPGSGNTIYF. CDR3 DNA: TGTGCCAGCAGCTTGGGGAGTCCAGGCTCTGGAAACACCATATATTTT.

This clone was recorded a few times. This chain links TRBV5-1 with TRBJ2-1; D is ambiguous. V lost 0 bases, J lost 4 bases, and 11 bases lay in between. The CDR3 loop spans 15 amino acids. Germline CDR1 reads SGHRS; CDR2 reads YFSETQ. The CDR3 nucleotides read TGCGCCAGCAGCTTGGGGTCTGGCGAATACAATGAGCAGTTCTTC. Amino acid sequence: CASSLGSGEYNEQFF.

This clone has more than one count but fewer than ten. The gene calls are TRBV6-5 and TRBJ1-1; 7 bases match TRBD1. CDR1 is MNHEY, CDR2 SVGAGI, per germline. With 7 bases clipped from V and 1 base from J, the junction kept 6 bases outside the gene matches. The CDR3 is 14 residues long. In DNA form, the CDR3 reads TGTGCCAGCATACGAGGGACAGAGAACACTGAAGCTTTCTTT. Its translation is CASIRGTENTEAFF.

The chain links TRBV6-5 to TRBJ2-2, with a possible D match to TRBD1 (6 bases). The CDR3 consists of 13 residues. Per the germline V gene, CDR1 is MNHEY and CDR2 is SVGAGI. Trimming shortened V by 5 bases and J by 3 bases, and 7 bases separated the two germline ends. CDR3 loop: CASSPGDTGELFF. CDR3 sequence (DNA): TGTGCCAGCAGTCCAGGGGACACCGGGGAGCTGTTTTTT.

In DNA form, the CDR3 reads TGCGCCAGCAGCCCCGAGGGGCTTTACTCCTACAATGAGCAGTTCTTC. This codes for CASSPEGLYSYNEQFF. The chain has TRBV5-1 and TRBJ2-1; possibly TRBD1 or TRBD2 for D (5 bases each). With 4 bases removed from V and 0 bases from J, the gap between germline ends came to 14 bases. The CDR3 is made up of 16 amino acids. Per germline, CDR1 SGHRS and CDR2 YFSETQ.

A few counts support this clone. The chain recombines TRBV10-3 with TRBJ1-2, with D possibly TRBD1 on 6 matching bases. The CDR3 length is 14 residues. V was pared by 2 bases and J by 6 bases, with 13 bases between. Germline lookup yields CDR1 ENHRY and CDR2 SYGVKD. The CDR3 reads CAISEGRGRDGYTF. CDR3 coding DNA: TGTGCCATCAGTGAGGGCAGGGGAAGGGATGGCTACACCTTC.

V usage is TRBV9 and J usage is TRBJ2-5; 8 bases agree with TRBD2. Germline CDR1 reads SGDLS; CDR2 reads YYNGEE. The CDR3 totals 17 residues. Trimming removed 4 bases from V and 7 bases from J; junction bases left unmatched: 18. CDR3 sequence reads: CASSPPAAGVYGGTQYF. The CDR3 DNA reads TGTGCCAGCAGCCCCCCCGCAGCGGGAGTATATGGTGGGACCCAGTACTTC. The full variable domain, rest sourced from reference TRBV9 and TRBJ2-5, is DSGVTQTPKHLITATGQRVTLRCSPRSGDLSVYWYQQSLDQGLQFLIQYYNGEERAKGNILERFSAQQFPDLHSELNLSSLELGDSALYFCASSPPAAGVYGGTQYFGPGTRLLVL.

This clone was seen a handful of times. The chain has TRBV10-1 and TRBJ2-2, with 8 positions matching TRBD1. CDR1 and CDR2 from the germline V gene are WNHNN and SYGVQD (reference sequence). The V and J ends lost 11 bases and 4 bases, in that order; junction bases with no gene match: 12. The CDR3 totals 15 residues. In DNA form, the CDR3 reads TGCGCCGGAACCGGACAGGGAATGAGCACCGGGGAGCTGTTTTTT. Translated, it gives CAGTGQGMSTGELFF.

The rearrangement uses TRBV7-2 and TRBJ2-5; no clear D. The length of the CDR3 is 12 residues. Germline CDR1 reads SGHTA; CDR2 reads FQGNSA. V was pared by 7 bases and J by 1 base, with 7 bases between. CDR3 nucleotide sequence: TGTGCCAGCAACCACCCCCAAGAGACCCAGTACTTC. This gives the protein CASNHPQETQYF.

This clone turned up a few times. This chain joins TRBV4-2 and TRBJ1-6, with D tentatively TRBD1 (6 bases). With 1 base removed from V and 7 bases from J, the gap between germline ends came to 8 bases. CDR1 is LGHNA and CDR2 is YNFKEQ in the germline V gene. This CDR3 spans 14 amino acids. The CDR3 here is CASSQGQENSPLHF. CDR3 DNA sequence: TGTGCCAGCAGCCAAGGACAGGAGAATTCACCCCTCCACTTT.

The V call is TRBV4-1, the J call TRBJ2-1, with a weak D call TRBD2 (5 bases). The CDR3 spans 20 residues. Deletions cut 1 base from V and 4 bases from J, with 26 bases between. The germline CDR1 and CDR2 sequences are MGHRA and YSYEKL. In nucleotides, the CDR3 is TGCGCCAGCAGCCAAGGGCCGTCTCATCATCCGGGAAGCCTTTACAATGAGCAGTTCTTC. Its translation: CASSQGPSHHPGSLYNEQFF.

The V gene is TRBV5-4, the J gene TRBJ1-2; 12 bases line up with TRBD1. The CDR3 runs to 15 residues. The germline V gene encodes CDR1 SGHNT and CDR2 YYREEE (reference sequence). Losses at the gene ends were 0 bases for V and 8 bases for J; bases not matched to a gene: 5. As DNA, the CDR3 is TGTGCCAGCAGCTTGGCGGGACAGGGGGCGCAGGGCTACACCTTC. This gives the protein CASSLAGQGAQGYTF.

This sequence joins TRBV5-1 and TRBJ2-6; D remains ambiguous. The CDR3 loop spans 15 amino acids. V shed 0 bases and J shed 4 bases, with 8 bases lying between them. In germline, CDR1 is SGHRS, CDR2 YFSETQ. The CDR3 region is CASSLGALGANVLTF. The DNA of the CDR3 is TGCGCCAGCAGCTTGGGAGCTCTGGGGGCCAACGTCCTGACTTTC.

This chain joins TRBV4-2 and TRBJ1-2; no firm D call. Per germline, CDR1 LGHNA and CDR2 YNFKEQ. The CDR3 has 14 residues. V was pared by 0 bases and J by 0 bases, with 5 bases between. This CDR3 reads CASSQDSSNYGYTF. The CDR3 nucleotides are TGTGCCAGCAGCCAAGATTCATCTAACTATGGCTACACCTTC.

The V and J genes are TRBV29-1 and TRBJ1-4, with 10 bases identical to TRBD1. Trimming took 4 bases from V and 6 from J; bases not matched to a gene: 5. The length of the CDR3 is 14 residues. CDR1 is SQVTM and CDR2 is ANQGSEA in the germline V gene. The CDR3 protein is CSVVGDRGHEKLFF. DNA for the CDR3: TGCAGCGTTGTGGGGGACAGGGGACATGAAAAACTGTTTTTT.

This sequence joins TRBV18 and TRBJ1-5; 9 bases map to TRBD1. The CDR3 covers 13 residues. V lost 4 bases and J lost 7; bases outside the gene matches: 2. Germline V lookup: CDR1 KGHSH, CDR2 LQKENI. CDR3 loop: CASSRTGEQPQHF. DNA for the CDR3: TGTGCCAGCTCACGGACAGGGGAACAGCCCCAGCATTTT.

This clone was seen a handful of times. The rearrangement joins TRBV30 to TRBJ2-7; D unclear. The length of the CDR3 is 14 residues. Germline CDR1 is GTSNPN and CDR2 is SVGIG (reference sequence). The V end was cut by 5 bases, the J end by 3 bases, with 17 bases between. The CDR3 sequence: CAWGRATLNYEQYF. CDR3 nucleotide sequence: TGTGCCTGGGGCCGGGCTACGTTAAACTACGAGCAGTACTTC.

The J gene is TRBJ2-6, the V gene TRBV2; perhaps TRBD1 as D (6 bases). V lost 6 bases and J 2 bases, leaving 8 bases between the germline ends. This CDR3 comprises 14 residues. Germline-derived CDR1 and CDR2 are SNHLY and FYNNEI. CDR3 coding DNA: TGTGCCAGCAGCTACAGGGCTGGGGCCAACGTCCTGACTTTC. The encoded protein is CASSYRAGANVLTF.

The chain joins TRBV5-1 to TRBJ2-7, with no clear D. Trimming removed 0 bases at V and 2 bases at J, with 9 bases between. This CDR3 region has 14 residues. Germline-derived CDR1 and CDR2 are SGHRS and YFSETQ. The CDR3 sequence is CASSLEFVAYEQYF. The DNA of the CDR3 is TGCGCCAGCAGCTTGGAATTTGTGGCCTACGAGCAGTACTTC.